The rows below give T cell receptor beta chains drawn from one sample of a study of T cell responses to AZD1222 COVID-19 vaccine. Sequencing used immunoSEQ multiplex PCR; TCRdb keeps in-frame clones, though not all of them. The table records roughly 140,000 clones, around 91% of them present only once. The sample was peripheral blood, taken on day 0 of AZD1222 vaccination. The source of these receptors is an adult in good health. Both conserved end residues are part of each CDR3. D genes are given only for firm matches. The size entry is marked missing in some rows and otherwise reads once, few, many or a size class.

d_call clone_size j_call v_call cdr3_aa cdr3_nt
TRBD2 once TRBJ2-1 TRBV2 CASSPSGTSGYNEQFF TGTGCCAGCAGTCCCTCCGGGACTAGCGGCTACAATGAGCAGTTCTTC
- once TRBJ2-7 TRBV19 CASSIDLTYEQYF TGTGCCAGTAGTATAGATCTTACCTACGAGCAGTACTTC
- once TRBJ1-2 TRBV6-5 CASSPRHYGYTF TGTGCCAGCAGTCCAAGACACTATGGCTACACCTTC
- - TRBJ2-1 TRBV5-8 CASSLTTGGSSYNEQFF TGTGCCAGCAGCTTAACGACAGGCGGATCCTCCTACAATGAGCAGTTCTTC
TRBD2 - TRBJ2-1 TRBV6-5 CASSYQGAGWGEQFF TGTGCCAGCAGTTACCAGGGAGCGGGATGGGGCGAGCAGTTCTTC
- once TRBJ2-1 TRBV18 CASSPTGSSYNEQFF TGTGCCAGCTCACCGACTGGCTCTTCCTACAATGAGCAGTTCTTC
- - TRBJ2-4 TRBV27 CASSLSWGNIQYF TGTGCCAGCAGTTTATCTTGGGGGAACATTCAGTACTTC
- - TRBJ2-5 TRBV7-2 CASSLALATLGGETQYF TGTGCCAGCAGCTTAGCGCTTGCGACTCTTGGGGGAGAGACCCAGTACTTC
TRBD1 few TRBJ1-1 TRBV4-2 CASSQPGTGVGMNTEAFF TGTGCCAGCAGCCAGCCTGGGACAGGGGTGGGTATGAACACTGAAGCTTTCTTT
TRBD2 - TRBJ2-4 TRBV4-1 CASSQDIWGEGAKNIQYF TGCGCCAGCAGCCAAGATATATGGGGGGAGGGGGCCAAAAACATTCAGTACTTC
TRBD2 - TRBJ2-1 TRBV9 CASSAHHTSGRFSYNEQFF TGTGCCAGCAGCGCCCATCATACTAGCGGGAGGTTCTCCTACAATGAGCAGTTCTTC
- - TRBJ2-4 TRBV6-1 CASSEARGGKAKNIQYF TGTGCCAGCAGTGAAGCGCGGGGCGGGAAGGCCAAAAACATTCAGTACTTC
TRBD2 once TRBJ2-1 TRBV5-1 CASSLTGLAGGYEQFF TGCGCCAGCAGCTTGACCGGACTAGCGGGAGGGTATGAGCAGTTCTTC
- - TRBJ1-4 TRBV28 CASSPGAQRGEKLFF TGTGCCAGCAGTCCAGGAGCACAAAGAGGGGAAAAACTGTTTTTT
- - TRBJ1-1 TRBV13 CASSQNTEAFF TGTGCCAGCAGCCAGAACACTGAAGCTTTCTTT
- - TRBJ1-2 TRBV15 CATSRDVGGANYGYTF TGTGCCACCAGCAGAGATGTAGGCGGAGCTAACTATGGCTACACCTTC
TRBD2 - TRBJ2-7 TRBV28 CASSTRTSGSSYEQYF TGTGCCAGCAGTACAAGGACTAGCGGGTCTTCCTACGAGCAGTACTTC
TRBD2 - TRBJ2-7 TRBV7-2 CASSAGGHEQYF TGTGCCAGCAGCGCGGGGGGCCACGAGCAGTACTTC
TRBD1 - TRBJ1-5 TRBV2 CASSGTGGWQPQHF TGTGCCAGCAGCGGGACAGGGGGCTGGCAGCCCCAGCATTTT
- - TRBJ2-1 TRBV6-5 CASSYSIRMNEQFF TGTGCCAGCAGTTACTCGATACGGATGAATGAGCAGTTCTTC
- - TRBJ1-2 TRBV28 CASSLLGGPNYGYTF TGTGCCAGCAGTTTATTGGGGGGACCAAACTATGGCTACACCTTC
TRBD1 - TRBJ1-2 TRBV7-2 CASSSTGGAFNYGYTF TGTGCCAGCAGCAGTACAGGGGGCGCTTTCAACTATGGCTACACCTTC
TRBD1 - TRBJ1-5 TRBV18 CASSNRQGAFQPQHF TGTGCCAGCTCAAACCGACAGGGAGCATTTCAGCCCCAGCATTTT
TRBD1 - TRBJ2-7 TRBV6-6 CASSQRQGSGEQYF TGTGCCAGCAGTCAAAGACAGGGTTCGGGTGAGCAGTACTTC
TRBD2 - TRBJ2-7 TRBV10-2 CASSETSGSEQYF TGCGCCAGCAGTGAGACTAGCGGGAGCGAGCAGTACTTC
TRBD1 - TRBJ1-5 TRBV6-6 CASSGRTGINQPQHF TGTGCCAGCAGTGGAAGGACAGGGATCAATCAGCCCCAGCATTTT
TRBD1 - TRBJ2-1 TRBV18 CASSPRQGANEQFF TGTGCCAGCTCACCGAGGCAGGGGGCCAATGAGCAGTTCTTC
- once TRBJ2-3 TRBV27 CASSLSRPTDTQYF TGTGCCAGCAGTTTAAGCAGACCCACAGATACGCAGTATTTT
- once TRBJ2-7 TRBV2 CASSEGQAGEQYF TGTGCCAGCAGTGAAGGACAGGCAGGCGAGCAGTACTTC
- - TRBJ1-3 TRBV4-1 CASSQEKGGTFSGNTIYF TGCGCCAGCAGCCAAGAGAAGGGGGGCACTTTTTCTGGAAACACCATATATTTT
TRBD2 - TRBJ2-7 TRBV30 CAWSVSGRDVYEQYF TGTGCCTGGAGTGTTAGCGGGAGAGACGTCTACGAGCAGTACTTC
TRBD2 - TRBJ2-7 TRBV3-1/TRBV3-2 CASSQRVLSSGNSEQYF TGTGCCAGCAGCCAAAGGGTCCTTTCTAGCGGGAATTCCGAGCAGTACTTC
- - TRBJ2-5 TRBV27 CASSRTRQETQYF TGTGCCAGCAGCCGAACCCGCCAAGAGACCCAGTACTTC
- - TRBJ1-3 TRBV11-2 CASSLVTGSSGNTIYF TGTGCCAGCAGCTTAGTCACAGGGAGTTCTGGAAACACCATATATTTT
- - TRBJ1-3 TRBV9 CASSVMGIGNTIYF TGTGCCAGCAGCGTAATGGGAATTGGAAACACCATATATTTT
- - TRBJ1-6 TRBV27 CASSFRGNSPLHF TGTGCCAGCAGTTTCCGAGGAAATTCACCCCTCCACTTT
- - TRBJ2-3 TRBV28 CASKGRDTQYF TGTGCCAGCAAGGGTAGAGATACGCAGTATTTT
TRBD1 once TRBJ1-1 TRBV6-5 CASSQDRDTEAFF TGTGCCAGCAGCCAAGACAGGGACACTGAAGCTTTCTTT
TRBD2 - TRBJ2-1 TRBV19 CASKGRGLVREQFF TGTGCCAGTAAGGGGAGGGGACTAGTAAGGGAGCAGTTCTTC
- - TRBJ1-3 TRBV28 CASSRDSSSGNTIYF TGTGCCAGCAGCCGGGACTCTAGCTCTGGAAACACCATATATTTT
- - TRBJ2-7 TRBV4-3 CASSQESASSYEQYF TGCGCCAGCAGCCAAGAAAGCGCGTCCTCCTACGAGCAGTACTTC
- - TRBJ2-3 TRBV9 CASSVGAGEGDTQYF TGTGCCAGCAGCGTAGGGGCAGGAGAGGGCGATACGCAGTATTTT
TRBD1 - TRBJ1-6 TRBV6-5 CASSYESGGRSPLHF TGTGCCAGCAGTTACGAATCAGGGGGGCGTTCACCCCTCCACTTT
- once TRBJ2-7 TRBV20-1 CSASPPGDNYEQYF TGCAGTGCTAGTCCTCCGGGGGACAACTACGAGCAGTACTTC
- - TRBJ2-7 TRBV4-2 CASSQGPGSYEQYF TGTGCCAGCAGCCAAGGCCCGGGTTCCTACGAGCAGTACTTC
- - TRBJ2-5 TRBV5-1 CASSFWGTQETQYF TGCGCCAGCAGCTTTTGGGGGACGCAAGAGACCCAGTACTTC
TRBD2 - TRBJ2-7 TRBV28 CASGGLAGFNEQYF TGTGCCAGCGGGGGACTAGCGGGATTTAACGAGCAGTACTTC
TRBD1 - TRBJ2-1 TRBV5-4 CASSPDRGHNEQFF TGTGCCAGCAGCCCGGACAGGGGCCATAATGAGCAGTTCTTC
- - TRBJ1-5 TRBV5-1 CASSLEPGTASNQPQHF TGCGCCAGCAGCTTGGAGCCGGGGACTGCGAGCAATCAGCCCCAGCATTTT
- - TRBJ1-2 TRBV19 CASSGSGTAFSYGYTF TGTGCCAGTAGCGGGTCCGGAACAGCCTTCTCCTATGGCTACACCTTC
- - TRBJ2-7 TRBV27 CASSSVSGPGYHEQYF TGTGCCAGCAGTTCGGTAAGCGGACCGGGGTACCACGAGCAGTACTTC
- - TRBJ2-7 TRBV2 CASRAGLPPYEQYF TGTGCCAGCAGGGCGGGTCTTCCCCCCTACGAGCAGTACTTC
- - TRBJ1-6 TRBV7-6 CASSLGGNYNSPLHF TGTGCCAGCAGCTTAGGGGGGAACTATAATTCACCCCTCCACTTT